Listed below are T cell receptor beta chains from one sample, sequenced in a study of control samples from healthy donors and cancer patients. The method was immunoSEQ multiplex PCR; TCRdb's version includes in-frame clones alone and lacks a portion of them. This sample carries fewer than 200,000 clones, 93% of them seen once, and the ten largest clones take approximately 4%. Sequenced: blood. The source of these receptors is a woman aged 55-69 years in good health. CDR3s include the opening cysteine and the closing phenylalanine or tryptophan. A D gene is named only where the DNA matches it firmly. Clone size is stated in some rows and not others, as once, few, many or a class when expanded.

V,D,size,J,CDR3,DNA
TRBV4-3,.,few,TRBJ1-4,CASSQGRRVGEKLFF,TGCGCCAGCAGCCAAGGCAGGAGGGTTGGGGAAAAACTGTTTTTT
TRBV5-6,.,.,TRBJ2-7,CASSGGYWGNEHEQYF,TGTGCCAGCAGCGGGGGGTACTGGGGAAACGAGCACGAGCAGTACTTC
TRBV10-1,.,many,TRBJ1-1,CASLKGNTEAFF,TGCGCCAGCCTCAAAGGGAACACTGAAGCTTTCTTT
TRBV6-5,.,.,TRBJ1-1,CASAIGFGVSTEAFF,TGTGCCAGCGCCATAGGATTCGGTGTGAGCACTGAAGCTTTCTTT
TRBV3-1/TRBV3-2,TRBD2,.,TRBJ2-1,CASSQSGTSGFNEQFF,TGTGCCAGCAGCCAATCAGGGACTAGCGGATTCAATGAGCAGTTCTTC
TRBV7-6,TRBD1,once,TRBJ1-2,CASSLVDQGVIDYTF,TGTGCCAGCAGCTTAGTCGATCAGGGGGTCATCGACTACACCTTC
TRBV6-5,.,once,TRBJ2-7,CASRRGGDEQYF,TGTGCCAGCCGCAGGGGAGGGGACGAGCAGTACTTC
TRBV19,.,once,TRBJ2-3,CASKVGPTDTQYF,TGTGCCAGTAAGGTAGGCCCCACAGATACGCAGTATTTT
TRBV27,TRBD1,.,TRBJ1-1,CASSSQPGQGYTEAFF,TGTGCCAGCAGTTCTCAACCGGGACAGGGCTACACTGAAGCTTTCTTT
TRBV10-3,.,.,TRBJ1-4,CAISEPPGRGANEKLFF,TGTGCCATCAGTGAGCCCCCGGGCAGGGGTGCTAATGAAAAACTGTTTTTT
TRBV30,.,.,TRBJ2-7,CAWSGPYEQYF,TGTGCCTGGAGCGGGCCATACGAGCAGTACTTC
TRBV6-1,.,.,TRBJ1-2,CASSEEHRPYGYTF,TGTGCCAGCAGCGAAGAACACCGACCCTATGGCTACACCTTC
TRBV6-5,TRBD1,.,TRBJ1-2,CASRKGQGGHYTF,TGTGCCAGCAGGAAGGGACAGGGGGGTCACTACACCTTC
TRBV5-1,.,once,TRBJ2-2,CASSSTGQLTGELFF,TGCGCCAGCAGCTCAACAGGGCAGTTGACCGGGGAGCTGTTTTTT
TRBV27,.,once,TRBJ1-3,CASSLSGGNTIYF,TGTGCCAGCAGTTTATCGGGTGGAAACACCATATATTTT
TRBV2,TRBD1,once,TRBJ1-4,CASSSGQGGSANEKLFF,TGTGCCAGCAGTTCCGGACAGGGCGGGTCGGCTAATGAAAAACTGTTTTTT
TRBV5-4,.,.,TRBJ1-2,CASSSSPGPLINYGYTF,TGTGCCAGCAGCTCTAGTCCTGGGCCCCTTATAAACTATGGCTACACCTTC
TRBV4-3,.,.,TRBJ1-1,CASSQVADGNTEAFF,TGCGCCAGCAGCCAAGTTGCCGACGGGAACACTGAAGCTTTCTTT
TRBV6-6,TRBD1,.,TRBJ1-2,CASSSGQENGYTF,TGTGCCAGCAGTTCCGGACAGGAGAATGGCTACACCTTC
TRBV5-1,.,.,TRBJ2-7,CASSPGPGLTYEQYF,TGCGCCAGCAGCCCCGGGCCGGGGCTTACCTACGAGCAGTACTTC
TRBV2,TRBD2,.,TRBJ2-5,CASSRPSGGAGDPDGVRETQYF,TGTGCCAGCAGTCGCCCGTCGGGGGGGGCGGGGGACCCTGACGGGGTTCGAGAGACCCAGTACTTC
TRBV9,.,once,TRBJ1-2,CASSVGTGAGGYTF,TGTGCCAGCAGCGTAGGAACGGGGGCCGGAGGCTACACCTTC
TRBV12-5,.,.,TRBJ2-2,CASGFEGRRSPGELFF,TGTGCTAGTGGTTTTGAGGGGCGGCGGTCCCCCGGGGAGCTGTTTTTT
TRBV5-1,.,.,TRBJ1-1,CASTLEGGSEAFF,TGCGCCAGCACTCTGGAGGGAGGCTCTGAAGCTTTCTTT
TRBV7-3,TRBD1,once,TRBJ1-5,CASSLGGGGSQPQHF,TGTGCCAGCAGCTTAGGAGGGGGCGGGAGTCAGCCCCAGCATTTT
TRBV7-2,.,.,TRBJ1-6,CASSLNRVRNSPLHF,TGTGCCAGCAGCTTAAACAGGGTACGGAATTCACCCCTCCACTTT
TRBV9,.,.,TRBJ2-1,CASSPRLGYNEQFF,TGTGCCAGCAGCCCAAGACTGGGGTACAATGAGCAGTTCTTC
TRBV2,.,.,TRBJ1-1,CASSEAGQLEAFF,TGTGCCAGCAGTGAAGCGGGACAACTTGAAGCTTTCTTT
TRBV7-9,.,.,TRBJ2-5,CASSFGQFQETQYF,TGTGCCAGCAGCTTCGGACAGTTCCAAGAGACCCAGTACTTC
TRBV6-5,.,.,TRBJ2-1,CASSYSGPEQFF,TGTGCCAGCAGTTACTCGGGACCGGAGCAGTTCTTC
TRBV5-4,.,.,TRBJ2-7,CASSLVSSYEQYF,TGTGCCAGCAGCTTGGTTAGCTCCTACGAGCAGTACTTC
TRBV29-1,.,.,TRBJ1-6,CSVRRSGDSPLHF,TGCAGCGTTAGGAGGTCAGGAGATTCACCCCTCCACTTT
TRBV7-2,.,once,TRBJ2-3,CASSSLFDTQYF,TGTGCCAGCAGCTCTCTTTTCGATACGCAGTATTTT
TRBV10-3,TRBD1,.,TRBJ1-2,CAIKEAGQGPPLF,TGTGCCATCAAGGAGGCGGGACAGGGGCCCCCTCTCTTC
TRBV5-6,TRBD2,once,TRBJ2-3,CASSFGSGGAGDTQYF,TGTGCCAGCAGCTTCGGGAGCGGGGGGGCCGGAGATACGCAGTATTTT
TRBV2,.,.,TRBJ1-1,CASSEGIIGGTEAFF,TGTGCCAGCAGTGAAGGTATAATCGGGGGAACTGAAGCTTTCTTT
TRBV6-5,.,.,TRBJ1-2,CASSYWGREANYGYTF,TGTGCCAGCAGTTACTGGGGACGGGAAGCTAACTATGGCTACACCTTC
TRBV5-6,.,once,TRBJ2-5,CASSLASGQIQETQYF,TGTGCCAGCAGCTTGGCCTCGGGCCAAATCCAAGAGACCCAGTACTTC
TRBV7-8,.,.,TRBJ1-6,CASSLVPSRNNSPLHF,TGTGCCAGCAGCTTAGTCCCCAGCCGAAATAATTCACCCCTCCACTTT
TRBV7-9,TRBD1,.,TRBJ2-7,CASSPGQARGTYEQYF,TGTGCCAGCAGCCCTGGACAGGCTCGGGGAACGTACGAGCAGTACTTC
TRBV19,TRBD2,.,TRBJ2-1,CASSSSGTSGGKGAYNEQFF,TGTGCCAGTAGCTCCTCCGGGACTAGCGGGGGAAAGGGGGCTTACAATGAGCAGTTCTTC
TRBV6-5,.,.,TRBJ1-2,CASSQGDGYTF,TGTGCCAGCAGCCAGGGAGATGGCTACACCTTC
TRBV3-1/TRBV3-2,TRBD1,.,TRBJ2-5,CASSQDSTGGTQYF,TGTGCCAGCAGCCAAGATTCAACAGGGGGGACCCAGTACTTC
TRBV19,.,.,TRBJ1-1,CASDTGLAEAFF,TGTGCCAGCGATACAGGGTTGGCTGAAGCTTTCTTT
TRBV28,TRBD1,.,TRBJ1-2,CASSSSQGGIGYTF,TGTGCCAGCAGTAGTTCACAGGGGGGGATTGGCTACACCTTC
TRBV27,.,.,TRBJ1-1,CASSINSLTEAFF,TGTGCCAGCAGCATTAACAGTCTCACTGAAGCTTTCTTT
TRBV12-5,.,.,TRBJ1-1,CASGTANEAFF,TGTGCTAGTGGAACCGCAAATGAAGCTTTCTTT
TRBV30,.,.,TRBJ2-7,CAWSNFYGYEQYF,TGTGCCTGGAGTAACTTCTACGGGTACGAGCAGTACTTC
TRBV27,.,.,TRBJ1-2,CASSLSKGYYGYTF,TGTGCCAGCAGTTTATCTAAGGGTTACTATGGCTACACCTTC